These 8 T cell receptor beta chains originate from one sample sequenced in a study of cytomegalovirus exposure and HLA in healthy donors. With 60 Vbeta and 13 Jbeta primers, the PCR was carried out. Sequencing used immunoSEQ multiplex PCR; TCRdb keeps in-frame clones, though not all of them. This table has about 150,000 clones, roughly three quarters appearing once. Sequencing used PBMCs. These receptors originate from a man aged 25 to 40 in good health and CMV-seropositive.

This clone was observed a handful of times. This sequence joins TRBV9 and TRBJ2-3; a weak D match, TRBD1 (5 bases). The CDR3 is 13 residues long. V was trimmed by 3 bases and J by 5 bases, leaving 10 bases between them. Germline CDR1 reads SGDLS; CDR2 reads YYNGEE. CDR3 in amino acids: CASSGGLQDTQYF. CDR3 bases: TGTGCCAGCAGCGGGGGCCTCCAAGATACGCAGTATTTT.

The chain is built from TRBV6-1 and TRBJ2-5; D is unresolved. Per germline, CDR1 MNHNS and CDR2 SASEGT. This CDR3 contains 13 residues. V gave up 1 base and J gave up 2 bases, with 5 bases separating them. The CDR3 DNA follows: TGTGCCAGCAGTGAAGTTCCTCAAGAGACCCAGTACTTC. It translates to CASSEVPQETQYF.

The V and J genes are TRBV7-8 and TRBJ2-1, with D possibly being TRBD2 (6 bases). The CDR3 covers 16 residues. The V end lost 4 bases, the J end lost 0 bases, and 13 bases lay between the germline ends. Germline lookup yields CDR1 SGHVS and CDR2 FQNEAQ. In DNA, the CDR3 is TGTGCCAGCAGCTCACCCGGGACTTCCTCCTACAATGAGCAGTTCTTC. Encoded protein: CASSSPGTSSYNEQFF.

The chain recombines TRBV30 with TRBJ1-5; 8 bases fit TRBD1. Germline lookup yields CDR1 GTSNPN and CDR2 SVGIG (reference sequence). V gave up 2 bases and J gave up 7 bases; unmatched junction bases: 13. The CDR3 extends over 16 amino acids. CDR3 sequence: CAWSRPYQGAAQPQHF. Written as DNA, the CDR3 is TGTGCCTGGAGTCGACCCTATCAGGGGGCGGCACAGCCCCAGCATTTT.

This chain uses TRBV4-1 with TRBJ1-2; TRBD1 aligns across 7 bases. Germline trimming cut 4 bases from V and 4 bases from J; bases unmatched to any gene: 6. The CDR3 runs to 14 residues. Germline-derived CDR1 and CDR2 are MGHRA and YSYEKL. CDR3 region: CASSPTTGSYGYTF. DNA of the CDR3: TGCGCCAGCAGCCCCACGACAGGGAGCTATGGCTACACCTTC.

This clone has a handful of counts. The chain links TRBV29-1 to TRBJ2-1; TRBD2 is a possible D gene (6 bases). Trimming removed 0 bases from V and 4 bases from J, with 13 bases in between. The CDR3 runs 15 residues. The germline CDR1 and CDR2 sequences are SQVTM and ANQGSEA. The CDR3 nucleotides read TGCAGCGTTGAAGAGGGGGGACGCAAGTACAATGAGCAGTTCTTC. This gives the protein CSVEEGGRKYNEQFF.

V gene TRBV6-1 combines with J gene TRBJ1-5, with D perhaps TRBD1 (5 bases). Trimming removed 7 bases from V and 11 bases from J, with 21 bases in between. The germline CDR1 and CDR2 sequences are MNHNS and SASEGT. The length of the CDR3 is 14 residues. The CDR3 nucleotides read TGTGCCAGCATTAAGGGGCGAACACCCGGAGCCCAGCATTTT. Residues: CASIKGRTPGAQHF.

In DNA, the CDR3 is TGTGCCAGTTCCCTGGACAGGGGCGCATCCTACAATGAGCAGTTCTTC. Protein sequence: CASSLDRGASYNEQFF. The chain links TRBV19 to TRBJ2-1, with 9 bases lining up with TRBD1. The germline gives CDR1 LNHDA, CDR2 SQIVND (reference sequence). Trimming removed 8 bases from V and 1 base from J; junction bases left unmatched: 9. This CDR3 comprises 16 residues.